One and the same sample provided the 27 T cell receptor beta chains below, sequenced in a study of T cell repertoires in cytomegalovirus infection. TCRdb recomputed calls from the reads with MiXCR, one row per CDR3 protein. The sample has about 140,000 distinct CDR3 sequences, under 8.5% seen once. Material: PBMCs. The origin of the receptors is a human donor in good health (CMV status not recorded). Some clones in this sample may be carry-over from other donors' samples.

This clonotype was found many times. The rearrangement uses TRBV14 and TRBJ1-1; D is unclear. This CDR3 has 18 amino acids. CDR1 is SGHDN, CDR2 FVKESK, per germline. The V end was cut by 2 bases, the J end by 0 bases, with 19 bases between. The CDR3 region has the DNA TGTGCCAGCAGCCAAACCAGGAACAGTGTGAAGATGAACACTGAAGCTTTCTTT. It encodes CASSQTRNSVKMNTEAFF.

This clonotype was counted ten times or more. V is TRBV7-2 and J is TRBJ2-1, with D unresolved. The CDR3 sequence is 15 residues long. V was shortened by 1 base and J by 4 bases, with 11 bases between the two germline ends. Germline CDR1 reads SGHTA; CDR2 reads FQGNSA. CDR3 sequence reads: CASSLEAEPYNEQFF. CDR3 DNA: TGTGCCAGCAGCTTAGAGGCAGAACCATACAATGAGCAGTTCTTC.

This clonotype was picked up many times. The V and J genes are TRBV7-6 and TRBJ2-2; 8 bases agree with TRBD1. This CDR3 has 16 residues. From germline, CDR1 is SGHVS and CDR2 FNYEAQ. J gave up 5 bases and V 10 bases, and 15 bases lay outside the gene matches. CDR3 DNA sequence: TGTGCCACATCAGACAGGGGTGAACCACGGACCGGGGAGCTGTTTTTT. It codes for CATSDRGEPRTGELFF.

This clonotype was counted at least ten times. The V gene is TRBV6-1, the J gene TRBJ1-5; a weak D match, TRBD1 (5 bases). Trimming cost V 6 bases and J 7 bases, with 25 bases left between them. Germline CDR1 and CDR2: MNHNS and SASEGT. The CDR3 loop spans 17 amino acids. The CDR3 region has the DNA TGTGCCAGCAGATTTACAACCGCTCCGGGGGTAGGCCAGCCCCAGCATTTT. Its protein is CASRFTTAPGVGQPQHF.

This clonotype was counted ten times or more. The chain recombines TRBV7-3 with TRBJ2-5; 9 positions agree with TRBD1. There are 16 residues in the CDR3. With 1 base clipped from V and 2 bases from J, the junction kept 5 bases outside the gene matches. Germline V CDR1 and CDR2: SGHTA, FQGTGA. For the CDR3, the DNA is TGTGCCAGCAGCTTAAACTCGGGACAGGGTCAAGAGACCCAGTACTTC. This gives the protein CASSLNSGQGQETQYF. The full variable domain, rest sourced from reference TRBV7-3 and TRBJ2-5, is GAGVSQTPSNKVTEKGKYVELRCDPISGHTALYWYRQSLGQGPEFLIYFQGTGAADDSGLPNDRFFAVRPEGSVSTLKIQRTERGDSAVYLCASSLNSGQGQETQYFGPGTRLLVL.

In its sample, this clonotype was seen many times. The genes are TRBV28 and TRBJ2-1; D is undetermined. The germline V gene has CDR1 MDHEN and CDR2 SYDVKM. Deletions cut 2 bases from V and 6 bases from J, with 5 bases between. This CDR3 region has 12 residues. DNA for the CDR3: TGTGCCAGCAGTTTACGGAGCAATGAGCAGTTCTTC. Encoded protein: CASSLRSNEQFF.

The chain recombines TRBV10-3 with TRBJ1-5, with D unresolved. CDR1 is ENHRY, CDR2 SYGVKD, per germline. The CDR3 runs 14 residues. Trimming shortened V by 6 bases and J by 4 bases, and 13 bases separated the two germline ends. For the CDR3, the DNA is TGTGCCATCAGCGGAGACCGAGATAATCAGCCCCAGCATTTT. It codes for CAISGDRDNQPQHF.

At least ten counts were recorded for this clonotype. V is TRBV7-6 and J is TRBJ2-1; 9 bases map to TRBD2. The CDR3 loop spans 15 amino acids. The trim removed 3 bases at V and 6 bases at J, leaving 6 bases unmatched. From germline, CDR1 is SGHVS and CDR2 FNYEAQ. CDR3 coding DNA: TGTGCCAGCAGCTTGGGACTAGCCCCGGCCAATGAGCAGTTCTTC. This codes for CASSLGLAPANEQFF.

In its sample, this clonotype was seen many times. The chain employs TRBV7-2 and TRBJ2-2, with D tentatively TRBD2 (5 bases). This CDR3 spans 12 amino acids. Between the trimmed V and J ends, which lost 3 bases and 8 bases, there was a span of 7 bases. Germline V gene data show CDR1 as SGHTA and CDR2 as FQGNSA. In nucleotides, the CDR3 is TGTGCCAGCAGCTTCGGGGTAGGGGAGCTGTTTTTT. Amino acids: CASSFGVGELFF.

The table lists this clonotype with many counts. The chain recombines TRBV14 with TRBJ2-5; 7 bases map to TRBD2. The germline V gene encodes CDR1 SGHDN and CDR2 FVKESK. Unmatched junction bases numbered 15, after V lost 0 bases and J lost 2 bases. The CDR3 extends over 19 amino acids. The chain's CDR3 is CASSQEAGEESKLQETQYF. The CDR3 nucleotides are TGTGCCAGCAGCCAAGAGGCGGGGGAAGAATCTAAGTTACAAGAGACCCAGTACTTC.

This clonotype was counted ten times or more. This sequence joins TRBV7-9 and TRBJ1-2; the match to TRBD1 covers 8 bases. This CDR3 contains 15 residues. Germline CDR1 is SEHNR and CDR2 is FQNEAQ (reference sequence). V shed 4 bases, J shed 4 bases, and the junction held 8 bases outside the gene matches. As DNA, the CDR3 is TGTGCCAGCAGCTCCGGACAGGGAGGGTCCTATGGCTACACCTTC. This codes for CASSSGQGGSYGYTF.

This clonotype has a count of ten or more. The J gene is TRBJ2-3, the V gene TRBV7-2; no reliable D call. The V gene lost 7 bases and the J gene lost 13 bases, with 18 bases spanning the gap. This CDR3 has 12 residues. The germline CDR1 and CDR2 sequences are SGHTA and FQGNSA. The DNA for the CDR3 is TGTGCCAGCACCATCGACTGGGATTATAAGTATTTT. Its translation: CASTIDWDYKYF.

This clonotype appeared many times. The chain combines TRBV27 with TRBJ1-1; D uncertain. This CDR3 region has 13 residues. The ends were cut back, 3 bases at V and 5 bases at J, with 10 bases in the middle. CDR1 and CDR2 (germline): MNHEY, SMNVEV (reference sequence). CDR3 sequence: CASSFTGRTEAFF. CDR3 nucleotide sequence: TGTGCCAGCAGTTTCACTGGTCGGACTGAAGCTTTCTTT.

This chain links TRBV27 with TRBJ1-2, with D perhaps TRBD1 (5 bases). Trimming removed 0 bases from V and 0 bases from J, with 14 bases in between. This CDR3 comprises 17 residues. Germline-derived CDR1 and CDR2 are MNHEY and SMNVEV (reference sequence). The CDR3 nucleotides are TGTGCCAGCAGTTTATCCGCAGACAGCCCTACTAACTATGGCTACACCTTC. Translation: CASSLSADSPTNYGYTF.

This clonotype appeared many times. V gene TRBV7-2 combines with J gene TRBJ2-5, with TRBD2 matching over 7 bases. This CDR3 has 14 residues. Per germline, CDR1 SGHTA and CDR2 FQGNSA. V gave up 4 bases and J gave up 1 base; unmatched junction bases: 3. CDR3 residues: CASSSGLIQETQYF. The CDR3 DNA follows: TGTGCCAGCAGCTCGGGACTAATCCAAGAGACCCAGTACTTC.

The chain uses TRBV7-2 and TRBJ1-5; TRBD1 matches at 8 bases. V shed 5 bases, J shed 7 bases, and the junction held 10 bases outside the gene matches. Germline assignment: CDR1 SGHTA and CDR2 FQGNSA. This CDR3 spans 15 amino acids. CDR3 DNA: TGTGCCAGCAGCCCCAGACAGGGGATAGAGCAGCCCCAGCATTTT. It specifies CASSPRQGIEQPQHF.

This clonotype was found many times. The chain combines TRBV6-6 with TRBJ2-3; D remains unclear. The CDR3 is 13 amino acids. In germline, CDR1 is MNHNY, CDR2 SVGAGI (reference sequence). V was pared by 5 bases and J by 6 bases, with 12 bases between. CDR3 region: CASSASLGDTQYF. In nucleotides, the CDR3 is TGTGCCAGCAGTGCCAGTCTGGGGGATACGCAGTATTTT.

This clonotype was counted at least ten times. J is TRBJ2-1 and V is TRBV28; 7 nucleotides match TRBD1. This CDR3 has 15 residues. Germline CDR1 reads MDHEN; CDR2 reads SYDVKM. J gave up 6 bases and V 9 bases, and 14 bases lay outside the gene matches. This CDR3 reads CASLTRRQGINEQFF. CDR3 coding DNA: TGTGCCAGTTTAACCCGGAGACAGGGTATCAATGAGCAGTTCTTC.

This clonotype came up many times. The rearrangement joins TRBV24-1 to TRBJ2-7; TRBD2 matches 9 bases. CDR3 length equals 13 residues. Germline CDR1 KGHDR, CDR2 SFDVKD. CDR3 sequence (DNA): TGTGCGATCGGCGGGGGGGAGCTCTACGAGCAGTACTTC. It encodes CAIGGGELYEQYF.

This clonotype was observed at least ten times. The chain combines TRBV6-2 or TRBV6-3 with TRBJ2-1, with 11 bases lining up with TRBD2. The CDR3 totals 16 residues. J gave up 7 bases and V 4 bases, and 9 bases lay outside the gene matches. Germline V gene data show CDR1 as MNHEY and CDR2 as SVGEGT. CDR3 in DNA: TGTGCCAGCAGTTTCCATAGCGGGGGGGCCGGGAATGAGCAGTTCTTC. This sequence encodes CASSFHSGGAGNEQFF.

In its sample, this clonotype was seen many times. One end of the junction fails to match germline, which may point to a read error. This chain connects TRBV15 to TRBJ1-1; weak D call: TRBD1 (6 bases). The CDR3 consists of 14 residues. The germline V gene has CDR1 LNHNV and CDR2 YYDKDF (reference sequence). CDR3 amino acids: CATSRVQFGTTFLF. CDR3 DNA sequence: TGTGCCACCAGCAGAGTTCAGTTCGGGACAACTTTTCTCTTT.

As regards this clonotype: It may be a read error: a sequence one base away is much more abundant. The genes are TRBV29-1 and TRBJ2-1; D call uncertain. The germline V gene has CDR1 SQVTM and CDR2 ANQGSEA. This CDR3 spans 12 amino acids. CDR3 in amino acids: CSVGLTHNERFF. The CDR3 DNA follows: TGCAGCGTTGGTCTTACTCACAATGAGCGGTTCTTC.

There are many counts of this clonotype. The V and J genes are TRBV7-9 and TRBJ2-1; D remains ambiguous. The CDR3 sequence is 14 residues long. V was clipped by 0 bases and J by 7 bases, with 10 bases between them. Germline CDR1 reads SEHNR; CDR2 reads FQNEAQ (reference sequence). The CDR3 DNA reads as TGTGCCAGCAGCTTAGCAAGACTCGGAAATGAGCAGTTCTTC. Translation gives CASSLARLGNEQFF.

This clonotype came up a few times. The CDR3: CASSGQGGAQHF. As DNA, the CDR3 is TGTGCCAGTAGTGGTCAGGGCGGAGCCCAGCATTTT. The chain combines TRBV19 with TRBJ1-5; weak D call: TRBD1 (5 bases). Germline CDR1 LNHDA, CDR2 SQIVND (reference sequence). V lost 5 bases and J lost 11, with 13 bases in between. This CDR3 comprises 12 residues.

This clonotype was recorded many times. The chain is built from TRBV6-2 or TRBV6-3 and TRBJ2-5; TRBD2 matches at 7 bases. The germline V gene encodes CDR1 MNHEY and CDR2 SVGEGT. This CDR3 has 14 residues. V gave up 5 bases and J gave up 2 bases; unmatched junction bases: 5. In nucleotides, the CDR3 is TGTGCCAGCAGTCCGACTAGCCCTCAAGAGACCCAGTACTTC. Translation: CASSPTSPQETQYF.

This chain joins TRBV20-1 and TRBJ2-7; D not resolved. CDR3 length: 14 residues. The germline V and J ends were trimmed by 6 bases and 2 bases, with 17 bases remaining between them. Germline V gives CDR1 DFQATT, CDR2 SNEGSKA (reference sequence). CDR3: CSALNRELTYEQYF. The CDR3 bases are TGCAGTGCCCTGAACAGAGAACTAACCTACGAGCAGTACTTC.

At least ten counts were recorded for this clonotype. The chain combines TRBV28 with TRBJ1-1; weak D call: TRBD1 (6 bases). Germline lookup yields CDR1 MDHEN and CDR2 SYDVKM. Trimming pared 5 bases from V and 6 bases from J, leaving 16 bases between. This CDR3 contains 14 residues. The CDR3 sequence: CASSLHRVIAEAFF. In DNA form, the CDR3 reads TGTGCCAGCAGTCTCCACAGGGTCATCGCTGAAGCTTTCTTT.